The 23 T cell receptor beta chains below all came from one sample that was sequenced in a study of shared clonotypes between healthy human individuals. Sequencing was performed with immunoSEQ multiplex PCR; in TCRdb, only in-frame clones are kept and a portion is missing. The data show 2 million to 2.5 million clones, just under 95% seen once. The sequencing sample was made of naive CD4+ T cells from PBMCs. This sample's subset: CD45RA+ positively selected. The receptors were gathered from a man aged 18 to 29 in good health. Some clones in this sample may be carry-over from other donors' samples.

J is TRBJ1-1 and V is TRBV12-5; a possible D gene is TRBD1 (5 bases). Between the trimmed V and J ends, which lost 0 bases and 4 bases, there was a span of 12 bases. The CDR3 is 15 amino acids. CDR1 is LGHNT and CDR2 is FRNRAP in the germline V gene. In DNA form, the CDR3 reads TGTGCTAGTGGTTTGGTAGGGTCCGGGGGCACTGAAGCTTTCTTT. Protein: CASGLVGSGGTEAFF. Filled out from reference TRBV12-5 and TRBJ1-1, the complete variable domain reads DARVTQTPRHKVTEMGQEVTMRCQPILGHNTVFWYRQTMMQGLELLAYFRNRAPLDDSGMPKDRFSAEMPDATLATLKIQPSEPRDSAVYFCASGLVGSGGTEAFFGQGTRLTVV.

CDR3 amino acids: CASGPGPISGNTIYF. CDR3 sequence (DNA): TGCGCCAGCGGCCCCGGACCGATCTCTGGAAACACCATATATTTT. The chain joins TRBV5-1 to TRBJ1-3; D is uncertain. Germline assignment: CDR1 SGHRS and CDR2 YFSETQ. CDR3 length: 15 residues. Trimming pared 7 bases from V and 0 bases from J, leaving 14 bases between.

The chain employs TRBV5-1 and TRBJ2-7, with TRBD2 matching over 8 bases. Germline V gives CDR1 SGHRS, CDR2 YFSETQ. The length of the CDR3 is 14 residues. V trimming: 3 bases; J trimming: 6 bases; junction bases outside the gene matches: 8. In nucleotides, the CDR3 is TGCGCCAGCAGCTCACCGGGACTAGTATCCGAGCAGTACTTC. It codes for CASSSPGLVSEQYF. Variable domain in full (rest from reference TRBV5-1 and TRBJ2-7): KAGVTQTPRYLIKTRGQQVTLSCSPISGHRSVSWYQQTPGQGLQFLFEYFSETQRNKGNFPGRFSGRQFSNSRSEMNVSTLELGDSALYLCASSSPGLVSEQYFGPGTRLTVT.

The gene calls are TRBV14 and TRBJ1-1; tentative D call: TRBD1 (5 bases). CDR3 length: 14 residues. The ends were cut back, 4 bases at V and 6 bases at J, with 15 bases in the middle. CDR1 and CDR2 from the germline V gene are SGHDN and FVKESK. The CDR3 spells CASSLQGQGAEAFF. The CDR3 DNA reads TGTGCCAGCAGCCTCCAAGGGCAGGGTGCTGAAGCTTTCTTT.

The chain couples TRBV27 to TRBJ2-5; 8 bases line up with TRBD2. V shed 3 bases and J 5 bases; nucleotides not matched to a gene: 8. There are 15 residues in the CDR3. Germline loops: CDR1 MNHEY, CDR2 SMNVEV (reference sequence). CDR3 residues: CASSFYGRGLETQYF. The CDR3 bases are TGTGCCAGCAGTTTTTACGGGAGGGGTCTGGAGACCCAGTACTTC.

The chain links TRBV6-1 to TRBJ1-5; TRBD1 agrees at 8 bases. Germline CDR1 is MNHNS and CDR2 is SASEGT. The CDR3 loop spans 13 amino acids. J lost 5 bases, V lost 6 bases, and 3 bases had no gene match. The CDR3 region is CASRGQVDQPQHF. CDR3 DNA sequence: TGTGCCAGCAGGGGACAGGTCGATCAGCCCCAGCATTTT.

V usage is TRBV5-1 and J usage is TRBJ1-1; D uncertain. The CDR3 extends over 16 amino acids. Germline V gene data show CDR1 as SGHRS and CDR2 as YFSETQ. Trimming cost V 1 base and J 2 bases, with 15 bases left between them. CDR3 region: CASSLLPGPRNTEAFF. The CDR3 nucleotides read TGCGCCAGCAGCTTGTTGCCGGGCCCCCGAAACACTGAAGCTTTCTTT.

This clone was detected a few times. The V gene is TRBV16, the J gene TRBJ1-2; D unclear. Trimming cost V 2 bases and J 10 bases, with 14 bases left between them. This CDR3 contains 13 residues. The V gene's germline CDR1 is KGHSY and CDR2 FQNENV. CDR3 sequence (DNA): TGTGCCAGCAGCCAAGGGCAACTTAATGTCTACACCTTC. As protein: CASSQGQLNVYTF.

The chain links TRBV7-9 to TRBJ2-7, with 10 positions matching TRBD1. V shed 1 base and J 2 bases; nucleotides not matched to a gene: 2. The V gene's germline CDR1 is SEHNR and CDR2 FQNEAQ (reference sequence). The CDR3 consists of 15 residues. CDR3 loop: CASSLGDRGPYEQYF. The CDR3 nucleotides read TGTGCCAGCAGCTTAGGTGACAGGGGGCCCTACGAGCAGTACTTC. Full variable domain (outside the CDR3, taken from reference TRBV7-9 and TRBJ2-7): DTGVSQNPRHKITKRGQNVTFRCDPISEHNRLYWYRQTLGQGPEFLTYFQNEAQLEKSRLLSDRFSAERPKGSFSTLEIQRTEQGDSAMYLCASSLGDRGPYEQYFGPGTRLTVT.

The chain employs TRBV4-2 and TRBJ1-2; 7 nucleotides line up with TRBD1. The CDR3 totals 17 residues. J lost 0 bases, V lost 0 bases, and 7 bases had no gene match. Germline lookup yields CDR1 LGHNA and CDR2 YNFKEQ. The CDR3 DNA follows: TGTGCCAGCAGCCAAGAAGGGACAGTGAATGCTAACTATGGCTACACCTTC. Amino acids: CASSQEGTVNANYGYTF.

A single count supports this clone. Additional DNA sequences in this sample encode the identical CDR3. The V gene is TRBV7-9, the J gene TRBJ2-2; either TRBD1 or TRBD2 may fit D (5 bases each). CDR1 is SEHNR, CDR2 FQNEAQ, per germline (reference sequence). Trimming took off 5 bases at V and 2 bases at J, with 12 bases between the two ends. This CDR3 is 15 amino acids long. CDR3 bases: TGTGCCAGCAGCCGACTGGGGACCAACACCGGGGAGCTGTTTTTT. It encodes CASSRLGTNTGELFF.

This clone was counted only a few times. V is TRBV2 and J is TRBJ1-1; the D gene is possibly TRBD1 (6 bases). Germline V gene sequence: CDR1 SNHLY, CDR2 FYNNEI. This CDR3 contains 11 residues. The V and J ends lost 5 bases and 6 bases respectively, with 7 bases between them. This CDR3 reads CASSKGAEAFF. CDR3 in DNA: TGTGCCAGCAGTAAGGGGGCTGAAGCTTTCTTT.

The V gene is TRBV2, the J gene TRBJ1-2; D ambiguous. The CDR3 totals 14 residues. The V gene's germline CDR1 is SNHLY and CDR2 FYNNEI. V lost 1 base and J 1 base, leaving 7 bases between the germline ends. The CDR3 sequence is CASSEGPVNYGYTF. The DNA of the CDR3 is TGTGCCAGCAGTGAAGGGCCGGTTAACTATGGCTACACCTTC.

About this clone itself: This CDR3 is also generated by other DNA sequences in the sample. This chain connects TRBV2 to TRBJ2-5; D gene unclear. The CDR3 is 12 residues long. Germline V gene data show CDR1 as SNHLY and CDR2 as FYNNEI. The V gene lost 0 bases and the J gene lost 5 bases, with 4 bases spanning the gap. In nucleotides, the CDR3 is TGTGCCAGCAGTGAAGCGAGGGAGACCCAGTACTTC. Protein sequence: CASSEARETQYF.

This clone appeared a few times. V is TRBV6-1 and J is TRBJ1-3, with D perhaps matching TRBD1 (6 bases). This CDR3 has 19 amino acids. CDR1 MNHNS and CDR2 SASEGT come from the germline V gene. The V and J ends lost 3 bases and 2 bases respectively, with 23 bases between them. CDR3 in DNA: TGTGCCAGCAGTGACATTCTGGGGGGCAGGGAAGGTGCTGGAAACACCATATATTTT. The encoded protein is CASSDILGGREGAGNTIYF.

This clone was seen a handful of times. The V gene is TRBV29-1, the J gene TRBJ2-5; the match to TRBD1 covers 7 bases. CDR3 size: 15 residues. Germline trimming cut 7 bases from V and 3 bases from J; bases unmatched to any gene: 14. Germline V gene lookup returns CDR1 SQVTM and CDR2 ANQGSEA. CDR3 DNA sequence: TGCAGCGGCAGCTCCGGGACAGCACACGAAGAGACCCAGTACTTC. It yields the protein CSGSSGTAHEETQYF.

Only a few counts were recorded for this clone. The V call is TRBV30, the J call TRBJ1-1, with D unresolved. This CDR3 has 11 residues. CDR1 and CDR2 from the germline V gene are GTSNPN and SVGIG (reference sequence). V gave up 2 bases and J gave up 9 bases, with 10 bases separating them. CDR3 in amino acids: CAWSNRAQAFF. The CDR3 bases are TGTGCCTGGAGTAACCGGGCCCAAGCTTTCTTT.

The chain recombines TRBV7-2 with TRBJ2-5; D might be TRBD2 (6 bases). From germline, CDR1 is SGHTA and CDR2 FQGNSA. With 6 bases removed from V and 5 bases from J, the gap between germline ends came to 19 bases. CDR3 length equals 15 residues. In nucleotides, the CDR3 is TGTGCCAGCAGGGGGCGGGTAGCGGCCGGGGAGACCCAGTACTTC. It encodes CASRGRVAAGETQYF.

CDR3 region: CAISLTGTSNTEAFF. The CDR3 DNA sequence: TGTGCCATCAGTCTGACCGGGACTTCGAACACTGAAGCTTTCTTT. V gene TRBV10-3 combines with J gene TRBJ1-1, with D maybe TRBD1 (5 bases). Per germline, CDR1 ENHRY and CDR2 SYGVKD. The ends were cut back, 5 bases at V and 1 base at J, with 14 bases in the middle. The length of the CDR3 is 15 residues.

Here the CDR3 reads CASSLSGGSHGEQYF. For the CDR3, the DNA is TGTGCCAGCAGCTTATCGGGCGGGAGCCATGGCGAGCAGTACTTC. The gene calls are TRBV7-2 and TRBJ2-7, with 7 bases fitting TRBD2. The V and J ends lost 2 bases and 6 bases, in that order; junction bases with no gene match: 10. Germline V lookup: CDR1 SGHTA, CDR2 FQGNSA. The length of the CDR3 is 15 residues.

The chain is built from TRBV5-1 and TRBJ1-2; D gene ambiguous. Trimming took off 0 bases at V and 6 bases at J, with 15 bases between the two ends. Germline V gives CDR1 SGHRS, CDR2 YFSETQ. This CDR3 is 15 amino acids long. The CDR3 DNA follows: TGCGCCAGCAGCTTGGCCATTACGGCGGGAGATGGCTACACCTTC. Protein sequence: CASSLAITAGDGYTF.

The chain joins TRBV16 to TRBJ1-1; D is unresolved. The CDR3 totals 13 residues. Germline assignment: CDR1 KGHSY and CDR2 FQNENV. Trimming took off 2 bases at V and 1 base at J, with 5 bases between the two ends. CDR3 sequence: CASSQQWNTEAFF. The CDR3, as DNA: TGTGCCAGCAGCCAACAGTGGAACACTGAAGCTTTCTTT. Full variable domain (remainder filled in from reference TRBV16 and TRBJ1-1): GEEVAQTPKHLVRGEGQKAKLYCAPIKGHSYVFWYQQVLKNEFKFLISFQNENVFDETGMPKERFSAKCLPNSPCSLEIQATKLEDSAVYFCASSQQWNTEAFFGQGTRLTVV.

The chain links TRBV9 to TRBJ1-3; a possible D gene is TRBD1 (5 bases). Germline CDR1 SGDLS, CDR2 YYNGEE. The V gene lost 4 bases and the J gene lost 4 bases, with 15 bases spanning the gap. The length of the CDR3 is 15 residues. The CDR3 loop reads CASSLGGTAGNTIYF. The CDR3 DNA follows: TGTGCCAGCAGCCTGGGGGGGACGGCGGGAAACACCATATATTTT.